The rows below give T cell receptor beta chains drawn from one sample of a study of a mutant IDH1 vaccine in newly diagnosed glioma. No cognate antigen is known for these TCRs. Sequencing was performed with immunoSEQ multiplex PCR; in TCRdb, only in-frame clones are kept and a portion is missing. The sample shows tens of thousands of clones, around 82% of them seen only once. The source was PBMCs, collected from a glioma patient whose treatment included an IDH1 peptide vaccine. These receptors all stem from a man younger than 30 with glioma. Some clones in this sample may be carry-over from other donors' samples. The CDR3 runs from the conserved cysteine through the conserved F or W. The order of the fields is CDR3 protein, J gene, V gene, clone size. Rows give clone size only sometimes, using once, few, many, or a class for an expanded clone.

CDR3: CASRGGDSYQPQHF
J: TRBJ1-5
V: TRBV27
size: NA

CDR3: CASSLEPGGGQTQYF
J: TRBJ2-5
V: TRBV5-1
size: once

CDR3: CAWSGQPANYGYTF
J: TRBJ1-2
V: TRBV30
size: once

CDR3: CASGDLGQIGEQYF
J: TRBJ2-7
V: TRBV27
size: NA

CDR3: CAISGSQNEKLFF
J: TRBJ1-4
V: TRBV10-3
size: few

CDR3: CASSGNRGYEQYF
J: TRBJ2-7
V: TRBV9
size: once

CDR3: CATILGGVNTEAFF
J: TRBJ1-1
V: TRBV7-9
size: NA

CDR3: CASSLAGGELFF
J: TRBJ2-2
V: TRBV5-1
size: NA

CDR3: CASSLTGMSEQYF
J: TRBJ2-7
V: TRBV27
size: NA

CDR3: CASSLVQETQYF
J: TRBJ2-5
V: TRBV7-2
size: NA

CDR3: CASGPTGLRAYEQYF
J: TRBJ2-7
V: TRBV2
size: NA

CDR3: CASSLVGTNYGYTF
J: TRBJ1-2
V: TRBV5-4
size: few

CDR3: CASSESAGTQPQHF
J: TRBJ1-5
V: TRBV25-1
size: few

CDR3: CAWSFMGGPYNSPLHF
J: TRBJ1-6
V: TRBV30
size: NA

CDR3: CASSVEAVHEQYF
J: TRBJ2-7
V: TRBV2
size: NA

CDR3: CASSVKRNTEAFF
J: TRBJ1-1
V: TRBV9
size: NA